The clone carrying this TCR beta chain turned up a few times. Its antigen is as yet unknown. The CDR3 has 14 residues. The germline CDR1 and CDR2 sequences are GTSNPN and SVGIG (reference sequence). Trimming removed 0 bases at V and 1 base at J, with 9 bases between. The data were obtained in a study of beta chain features in type 1 diabetes. Since all of the isolated RNA was reverse transcribed, expressed TCRB transcripts were what got sequenced. The table came from immunoSEQ multiplex PCR; TCRdb's copy has only in-frame clones and leaves some out. The sample shows approximately 120,000 clones, roughly 17% of them seen only once. Study-level points and caveats: Researchers report that Type 1 diabetes patients had moderately but significantly shorter TCRB CDR3s across all four CD4+ subsets.

This TCR derives from a man younger than 30 with type 1 diabetes. The sample taken for sequencing was central memory CD4+ T cells from blood. V is TRBV30 and J is TRBJ2-5; D is perhaps TRBD1 (5 bases). CDR3 sequence reads: CAWSVGAAQETQYF. The CDR3 nucleotides read TGTGCCTGGAGTGTAGGGGCGGCCCAAGAGACCCAGTACTTC. Variable domain in full (rest from reference TRBV30 and TRBJ2-5): SQTIHQWPATLVQPVGSPLSLECTVEGTSNPNLYWYRQAAGRGLQLLFYSVGIGQISSEVPQNLSASRPQDRQFILSSKKLLLSDSGFYLCAWSVGAAQETQYFGPGTRLLVL.